This entry lists 31 T cell receptor beta chains sequenced from one sample in a study of beta chain features in type 1 diabetes. Study-wide points: Researchers report that Type 1 diabetes patients had moderately but significantly shorter TCRB CDR3s across all four CD4+ subsets.

Expressed TCRB transcripts were sequenced after all isolated RNA was converted to cDNA. Method: immunoSEQ multiplex PCR; TCRdb's copy keeps in-frame clones and lacks some. The profile shows more than 120,000 clones, 10% to 15% of them singletons. Their target antigens are unknown. The sequencing sample was made of central memory CD4+ T cells from blood. These receptors came from a man between 18 and 29 years old with type 1 diabetes.

This chain connects TRBV25-1 to TRBJ1-2; TRBD1 aligns across 10 bases. The CDR3 spans 14 residues. The V segment lost 5 bases and the J segment 7 bases; nucleotides outside the gene matches: 7. The V gene's germline CDR1 is MGHDK and CDR2 SYGVNS. For the CDR3, the DNA is TGTGCCAGCAGTCCCAGGACAGGGGGAAGTGGCTACACCTTC. As protein: CASSPRTGGSGYTF.

This clone was observed at least ten times. CDR3 DNA: TGTGCCAGCAGCTTGGAGACTGGAAACACCATATATTTT. Amino acid sequence: CASSLETGNTIYF. The V call is TRBV7-9, the J call TRBJ1-3; unclear D gene. Germline CDR1 is SEHNR and CDR2 is FQNEAQ (reference sequence). V was cut by 3 bases and J by 2 bases, with 5 bases left in between. The CDR3 consists of 13 residues.

The chain carries TRBV5-1 and TRBJ1-2; D is uncertain. CDR3 length equals 14 residues. The ends were cut back, 4 bases at V and 8 bases at J, with 18 bases in the middle. Germline CDR1 is SGHRS and CDR2 is YFSETQ. The DNA of the CDR3 is TGCGCCAGCAGCGTAACCGGGCCCCAAGAGGGCTACACCTTC. Protein: CASSVTGPQEGYTF.

The rearrangement uses TRBV7-9 and TRBJ1-4, with D tentatively TRBD1 (6 bases). Germline assignment: CDR1 SEHNR and CDR2 FQNEAQ (reference sequence). The V and J ends lost 3 bases and 5 bases respectively, with 13 bases between them. The CDR3 has 15 residues. The CDR3 bases are TGTGCCAGCAGCTTTACATCAGGGGAGAATGAAAAACTGTTTTTT. It encodes CASSFTSGENEKLFF.

On this clone: Its ends do not fully match the called genes, so a read error is possible. The V call is TRBV7-9, the J call TRBJ2-2; TRBD1 might be the D (6 bases). The CDR3 length is 12 residues. CDR1 and CDR2 (germline): SEHNR, FQNEAQ (reference sequence). CDR3 DNA: TGTGCCGGCAGGGGAGACACCGGGGAGCTGTTTTTT. Its protein product is CAGRGDTGELFF.

This chain joins TRBV6-4 and TRBJ2-5, with D possibly being TRBD2 (6 bases). This CDR3 has 10 residues. In germline, CDR1 is MRHNA, CDR2 SNTAGT. V lost 9 bases to trimming and J lost 14 bases, with 16 bases between them. Written as DNA, the CDR3 is TGTGCCAGACCTATCGGGGGTTCATACTTC. This gives the protein CARPIGGSYF.

This clone was observed a handful of times. The V call is TRBV7-2, the J call TRBJ2-7; D might be TRBD1 or TRBD2, each matching 5 bases. From germline, CDR1 is SGHTA and CDR2 FQGNSA. There are 14 residues in the CDR3. V lost 2 bases, J lost 5 bases, and 13 bases lay in between. The CDR3 DNA follows: TGTGCCAGCAGCTTACAGGGTCGGGGAAACGAGCAGTACTTC. Amino acid sequence: CASSLQGRGNEQYF.

The rearrangement joins TRBV29-1 to TRBJ2-7; D is perhaps TRBD1 (6 bases). Germline loops: CDR1 SQVTM, CDR2 ANQGSEA. The CDR3 consists of 12 residues. The ends were cut back, 6 bases at V and 0 bases at J, with 9 bases in the middle. CDR3 sequence: CSVRTDSYEQYF. As DNA, the CDR3 is TGCAGCGTCAGGACAGACTCCTACGAGCAGTACTTC.

The chain joins TRBV29-1 to TRBJ1-1; D is unresolved. CDR1 and CDR2 (germline): SQVTM, ANQGSEA. V was pared by 8 bases and J by 5 bases, with 18 bases between. The CDR3 sequence is 13 residues long. CDR3 in DNA: TGCAGCCTCAGAGCGGGTGTGGGGACTGAAGCTTTCTTT. Its protein product is CSLRAGVGTEAFF.

This clone occurred a few times. The gene calls are TRBV5-1 and TRBJ2-1; D is unclear. The CDR3 is 15 amino acids. Trimming took off 0 bases at V and 5 bases at J, with 12 bases between the two ends. Germline assignment: CDR1 SGHRS and CDR2 YFSETQ. CDR3 in amino acids: CASSLAWADHNEQFF. The CDR3 DNA reads as TGCGCCAGCAGCTTGGCTTGGGCAGACCACAATGAGCAGTTCTTC.

Ten or more counts support this clone. The chain is built from TRBV5-4 and TRBJ2-3, with 8 positions matching TRBD1. The CDR3 spans 15 residues. Per germline, CDR1 SGHNT and CDR2 YYREEE (reference sequence). J was trimmed by 0 bases and V by 3 bases; bases with no gene match: 3. In DNA, the CDR3 is TGTGCCAGCAGCTACGGACAGGGAAGCACAGATACGCAGTATTTT. As protein: CASSYGQGSTDTQYF. The full variable domain, rest sourced from reference TRBV5-4 and TRBJ2-3, is ETGVTQSPTHLIKTRGQQVTLRCSSQSGHNTVSWYQQALGQGPQFIFQYYREEENGRGNFPPRFSGLQFPNYSSELNVNALELDDSALYLCASSYGQGSTDTQYFGPGTRLTVL.

This clone showed up just a few times. The chain is built from TRBV15 and TRBJ2-2, with D possibly matching TRBD1 (5 bases). This CDR3 region has 15 residues. From germline, CDR1 is LNHNV and CDR2 YYDKDF (reference sequence). Between the trimmed V and J ends, which lost 8 bases and 7 bases, there was a span of 20 bases. The CDR3 bases are TGTGCCACCGCAATCCAACCAGTTCAGGGCGGGGAGCTGTTTTTT. Protein: CATAIQPVQGGELFF.

This clone appeared a few times. V gene TRBV7-2 combines with J gene TRBJ2-5; TRBD1 matches 7 bases. With V trimmed by 5 bases and J by 1 base, 7 bases remained unmatched. From germline, CDR1 is SGHTA and CDR2 FQGNSA. CDR3 length: 15 amino acids. The CDR3 is CASSDGTAAQETQYF. The DNA for the CDR3 is TGTGCCAGCAGCGATGGGACAGCGGCCCAAGAGACCCAGTACTTC.

This clone appeared a few times. The V and J genes are TRBV4-2 and TRBJ2-3; 8 positions agree with TRBD2. V lost 0 bases to trimming and J lost 0 bases; unmatched junction nucleotides: 5. There are 17 residues in the CDR3. Germline loops: CDR1 LGHNA, CDR2 YNFKEQ. CDR3 in amino acids: CASSQENSGTSTDTQYF. CDR3 DNA: TGTGCCAGCAGCCAAGAAAATAGCGGGACTAGCACAGATACGCAGTATTTT.

V is TRBV7-8 and J is TRBJ2-5, with D maybe TRBD2 (6 bases). The V end was cut by 2 bases, the J end by 11 bases, with 18 bases between. Germline V lookup: CDR1 SGHVS, CDR2 FQNEAQ. The CDR3 covers 14 residues. CDR3 coding DNA: TGTGCCAGCAGCTTATTGAGCATTACGGGGGAGCAGTACTTC. Translating gives CASSLLSITGEQYF.

This clone turned up a few times. The chain links TRBV30 to TRBJ1-1; D gene ambiguous. Trimming took off 3 bases at V and 1 base at J, with 9 bases between the two ends. Germline V lookup: CDR1 GTSNPN, CDR2 SVGIG (reference sequence). This CDR3 is built from 13 residues. CDR3: CAWRLGKNTEAFF. CDR3 in DNA: TGTGCCTGGAGACTTGGGAAGAACACTGAAGCTTTCTTT.

This chain joins TRBV6-1 and TRBJ1-1, with no clear D. CDR1 is MNHNS and CDR2 is SASEGT in the germline V gene. Trimming shortened V by 8 bases and J by 8 bases, and 9 bases separated the two germline ends. This CDR3 is 10 amino acids long. The CDR3 is CASQREEAFF. CDR3 nucleotides: TGTGCCAGCCAAAGAGAAGAAGCTTTCTTT.

The V and J genes are TRBV19 and TRBJ2-7; 10 nucleotides line up with TRBD1. Germline CDR1 LNHDA, CDR2 SQIVND (reference sequence). Trimming cost V 5 bases and J 3 bases; bases outside gene matches: 4. The CDR3 totals 14 residues. The DNA for the CDR3 is TGTGCCAGTAGTCCCTGGACAGGGGGCTACGAGCAGTACTTC. It codes for CASSPWTGGYEQYF.

This clone was recorded a few times. This same CDR3 is encoded by further DNA sequences in the sample. The rearrangement links TRBV5-1 to TRBJ1-3, with D uncertain. Per germline, CDR1 SGHRS and CDR2 YFSETQ. The germline V and J ends were trimmed by 5 bases and 4 bases, with 7 bases remaining between them. The CDR3 is made up of 12 amino acids. The CDR3, as DNA: TGCGCCAGCAGTCCCGAGGGAAACACCATATATTTT. Translating gives CASSPEGNTIYF.

This clone showed up many times. The chain combines TRBV27 with TRBJ2-2; D remains ambiguous. Deletions cut 5 bases from V and 7 bases from J, with 11 bases between. Germline V gene sequence: CDR1 MNHEY, CDR2 SMNVEV (reference sequence). The CDR3 contains 13 residues. CDR3 protein: CASSTTLGGELFF. In DNA form, the CDR3 reads TGTGCCAGCAGTACTACATTGGGCGGGGAGCTGTTTTTT.

The J gene is TRBJ1-5, the V gene TRBV7-2; D possibly corresponds to TRBD1 (5 bases). CDR3 length: 16 residues. Germline V gene data show CDR1 as SGHTA and CDR2 as FQGNSA. Trimming left V 5 bases short and J 0 bases short, with 14 bases between. Written as DNA, the CDR3 is TGTGCCAGCAGCCCCCCCCGGGGCAATAGCAATCAGCCCCAGCATTTT. This codes for CASSPPRGNSNQPQHF.

The chain has TRBV5-4 and TRBJ1-2, with D tentatively TRBD1 (6 bases). From germline, CDR1 is SGHNT and CDR2 YYREEE (reference sequence). CDR3 size: 15 residues. Trimming took 3 bases from V and 2 from J, leaving 14 bases between them. The CDR3, as DNA: TGTGCCAGCAGCTCCCTGGACAGCAACAACTATGGCTACACCTTC. This gives the protein CASSSLDSNNYGYTF.

The rearrangement links TRBV30 to TRBJ1-1; perhaps TRBD1 as D (6 bases). The V end lost 2 bases, the J end lost 5 bases, and 27 bases lay between the germline ends. Germline V gene lookup returns CDR1 GTSNPN and CDR2 SVGIG (reference sequence). CDR3 length equals 18 residues. In DNA form, the CDR3 reads TGTGCCTGGAGTTACACACAGGGTATCCCTTGGTCTAGTACTGAAGCTTTCTTT. Its protein is CAWSYTQGIPWSSTEAFF.

This clone was detected a few times. This chain uses TRBV5-1 with TRBJ1-6; D uncertain. Per the germline V gene, CDR1 is SGHRS and CDR2 is YFSETQ. The V end was cut by 0 bases, the J end by 8 bases, with 15 bases between. This CDR3 is built from 16 residues. This chain's CDR3 is CASSLVGGETHSPLHF. Here the CDR3 DNA reads TGCGCCAGCAGCTTGGTTGGAGGAGAGACGCATTCACCCCTCCACTTT.

As for this clone: The germline gene is not matched at one end of the junction; a read error may be the cause. This chain joins TRBV14 and TRBJ1-2, with D maybe TRBD1 (6 bases). Germline values: CDR1 SGHDN, CDR2 FVKESK. The CDR3 loop spans 12 amino acids. For the CDR3, the DNA is TGTGCCAGCAGCCAAGCTGGACAGCCAAGGATCTTC. Translation gives CASSQAGQPRIF.

This rearrangement joins TRBV27 to TRBJ2-1; TRBD1 matches at 7 bases. Looked up from germline, CDR1 is MNHEY and CDR2 is SMNVEV (reference sequence). The CDR3 is 15 residues long. V trimming: 4 bases; J trimming: 4 bases; junction bases outside the gene matches: 7. CDR3 protein: CASSSTGKGYNEQFF. CDR3 DNA sequence: TGTGCCAGCAGTTCGACAGGGAAGGGTTACAATGAGCAGTTCTTC.

This clone has at least ten counts. The chain combines TRBV28 with TRBJ2-3, with 10 bases aligning to TRBD1. CDR3 length: 13 residues. The germline V gene encodes CDR1 MDHEN and CDR2 SYDVKM. The V gene end was trimmed by 8 bases and the J gene end by 5 bases; junction bases not matched to a gene: 4. CDR3 sequence reads: CASGTGERDTQYF. DNA for the CDR3: TGTGCCAGCGGGACAGGGGAGAGAGATACGCAGTATTTT.

The V call is TRBV9, the J call TRBJ2-1; TRBD2 agrees at 9 bases. With 0 bases clipped from V and 10 bases from J, the junction kept 5 bases outside the gene matches. The germline V gene has CDR1 SGDLS and CDR2 YYNGEE. The CDR3 has 14 residues. The CDR3, as DNA: TGTGCCAGCAGCGTAGGCGGGGGGGCTGGCGAGCAGTTCTTC. Amino acids: CASSVGGGAGEQFF.

V gene TRBV29-1 combines with J gene TRBJ1-2, with a tentative D call TRBD1 (5 bases). The germline CDR1 and CDR2 sequences are SQVTM and ANQGSEA. Between the trimmed V and J ends, which lost 3 bases and 7 bases, there was a span of 12 bases. CDR3 length: 12 amino acids. The CDR3: CSVDRAKGGYTF. The CDR3 DNA reads TGCAGCGTTGACAGGGCCAAAGGTGGCTACACCTTC.

The gene calls are TRBV5-1 and TRBJ2-3; D is unresolved. The CDR3 runs to 16 residues. Germline V lookup: CDR1 SGHRS, CDR2 YFSETQ. With 1 base removed from V and 1 base from J, the gap between germline ends came to 13 bases. CDR3 in DNA: TGCGCCAGCAGCTTGAGGGCAGGTGGAGGCACAGATACGCAGTATTTT. Translation: CASSLRAGGGTDTQYF.

The V call is TRBV10-1, the J call TRBJ1-6; weak D call: TRBD1 (5 bases). Germline CDR1 and CDR2: WNHNN and SYGVQD (reference sequence). The CDR3 sequence is 14 residues long. V was trimmed by 3 bases and J by 4 bases, leaving 7 bases between them. This CDR3 reads CASSDGGYNSPLHF. CDR3 in DNA: TGCGCCAGCAGTGACGGGGGGTATAATTCACCCCTCCACTTT.